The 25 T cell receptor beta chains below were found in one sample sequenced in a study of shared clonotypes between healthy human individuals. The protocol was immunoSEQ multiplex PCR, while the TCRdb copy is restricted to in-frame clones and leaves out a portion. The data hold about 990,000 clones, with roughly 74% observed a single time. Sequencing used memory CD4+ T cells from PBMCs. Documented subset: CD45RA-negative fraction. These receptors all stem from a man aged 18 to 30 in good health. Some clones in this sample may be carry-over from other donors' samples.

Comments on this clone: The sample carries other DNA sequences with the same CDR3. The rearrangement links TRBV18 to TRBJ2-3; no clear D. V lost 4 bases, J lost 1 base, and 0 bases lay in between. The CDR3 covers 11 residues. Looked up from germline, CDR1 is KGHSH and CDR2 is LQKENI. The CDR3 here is CASSRTDTQYF. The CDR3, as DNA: TGTGCCAGCTCACGCACAGATACGCAGTATTTT.

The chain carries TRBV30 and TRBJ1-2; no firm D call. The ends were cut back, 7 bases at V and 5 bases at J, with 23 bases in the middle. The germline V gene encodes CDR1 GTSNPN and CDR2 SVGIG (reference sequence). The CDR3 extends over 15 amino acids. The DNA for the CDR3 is TGTGCCTTCTACCGGGAGGCGACTCGAGAATATGGCTACACCTTC. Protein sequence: CAFYREATREYGYTF.

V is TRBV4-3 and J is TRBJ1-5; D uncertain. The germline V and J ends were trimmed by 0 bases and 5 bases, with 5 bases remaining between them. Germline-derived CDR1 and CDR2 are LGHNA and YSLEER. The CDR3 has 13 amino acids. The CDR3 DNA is TGCGCCAGCAGCCAAGAACTCCATCAGCCCCAGCATTTT. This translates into CASSQELHQPQHF.

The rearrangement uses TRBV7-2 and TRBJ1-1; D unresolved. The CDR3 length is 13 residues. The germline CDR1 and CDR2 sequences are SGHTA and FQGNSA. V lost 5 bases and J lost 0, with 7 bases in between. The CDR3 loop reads CASSGRLNTEAFF. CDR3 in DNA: TGTGCCAGCAGCGGACGGCTGAACACTGAAGCTTTCTTT.

CDR3 amino acids: CARGRSRPWWRDKVGEQYF. Here the CDR3 DNA reads TGCGCCAGGGGCCGTTCGAGGCCTTGGTGGCGGGACAAGGTAGGCGAGCAGTACTTC. This rearrangement joins TRBV23-1 to TRBJ2-7, with D perhaps assigned TRBD1 or TRBD2 (6 bases each). TRBV23-1 is an ORF, and what it does is uncertain. This CDR3 is 19 amino acids long. Between the trimmed V and J ends, which lost 9 bases and 6 bases, there was a span of 36 bases.

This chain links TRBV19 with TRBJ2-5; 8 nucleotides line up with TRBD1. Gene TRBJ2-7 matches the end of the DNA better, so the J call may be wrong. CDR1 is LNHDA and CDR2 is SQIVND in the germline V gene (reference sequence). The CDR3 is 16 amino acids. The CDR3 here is CASSAAGGLGSYEQYF. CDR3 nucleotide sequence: TGTGCCAGTAGTGCGGCAGGGGGCCTGGGCTCCTACGAGCAGTACTTC.

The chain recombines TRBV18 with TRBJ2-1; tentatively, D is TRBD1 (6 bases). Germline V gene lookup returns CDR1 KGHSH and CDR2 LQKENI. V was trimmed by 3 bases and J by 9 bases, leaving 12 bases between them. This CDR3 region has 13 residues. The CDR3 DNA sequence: TGTGCCAGCTCACCGACGACAGGTAGTGAGCAGTTCTTC. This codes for CASSPTTGSEQFF.

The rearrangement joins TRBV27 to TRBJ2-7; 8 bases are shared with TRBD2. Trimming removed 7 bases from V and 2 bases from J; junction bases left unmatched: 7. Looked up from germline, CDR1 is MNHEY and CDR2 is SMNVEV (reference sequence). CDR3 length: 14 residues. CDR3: CASTAREGPYEQYF. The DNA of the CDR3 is TGTGCCAGCACCGCACGGGAGGGGCCCTACGAGCAGTACTTC.

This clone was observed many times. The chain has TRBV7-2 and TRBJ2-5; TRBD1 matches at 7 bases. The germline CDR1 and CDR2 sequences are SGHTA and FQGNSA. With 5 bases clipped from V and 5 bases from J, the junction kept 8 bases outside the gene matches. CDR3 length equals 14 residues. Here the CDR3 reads CASSKQGYEETQYF. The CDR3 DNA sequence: TGTGCCAGCAGCAAACAGGGGTATGAGGAGACCCAGTACTTC. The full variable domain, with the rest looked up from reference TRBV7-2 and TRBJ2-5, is GAGVSQSPSNKVTEKGKDVELRCDPISGHTALYWYRQSLGQGLEFLIYFQGNSAPDKSGLPSDRFSAERTGGSVSTLTIQRTQQEDSAVYLCASSKQGYEETQYFGPGTRLLVL.

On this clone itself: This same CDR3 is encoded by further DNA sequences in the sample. The CDR3 sequence is CASSLSGGEQYF. CDR3 nucleotide sequence: TGTGCCAGCAGCTTATCAGGGGGTGAGCAGTACTTC. This chain joins TRBV7-3 and TRBJ2-7, with 7 bases matching TRBD1. Looked up from germline, CDR1 is SGHTA and CDR2 is FQGTGA. V lost 2 bases to trimming and J lost 7 bases; unmatched junction nucleotides: 2. CDR3 length: 12 amino acids.

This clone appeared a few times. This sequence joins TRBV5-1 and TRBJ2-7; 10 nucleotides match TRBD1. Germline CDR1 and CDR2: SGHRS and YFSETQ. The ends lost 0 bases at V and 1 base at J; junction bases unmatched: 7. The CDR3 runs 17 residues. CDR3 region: CASSLEGLGQGSYEQYF. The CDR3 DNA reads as TGCGCCAGCAGCTTGGAGGGTTTGGGACAGGGGTCCTACGAGCAGTACTTC.

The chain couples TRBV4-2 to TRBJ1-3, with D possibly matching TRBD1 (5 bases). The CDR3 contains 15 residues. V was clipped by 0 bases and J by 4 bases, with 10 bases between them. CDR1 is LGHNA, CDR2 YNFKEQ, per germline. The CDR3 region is CASSQELGRGNTIYF. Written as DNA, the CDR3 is TGTGCCAGCAGCCAAGAATTGGGACGCGGAAACACCATATATTTT.

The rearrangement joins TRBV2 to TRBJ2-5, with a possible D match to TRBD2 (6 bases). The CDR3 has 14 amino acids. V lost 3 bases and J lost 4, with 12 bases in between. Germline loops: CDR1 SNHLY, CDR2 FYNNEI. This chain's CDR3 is CASSERRDGETQYF. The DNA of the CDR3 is TGTGCCAGCAGTGAGAGGCGGGACGGAGAGACCCAGTACTTC.

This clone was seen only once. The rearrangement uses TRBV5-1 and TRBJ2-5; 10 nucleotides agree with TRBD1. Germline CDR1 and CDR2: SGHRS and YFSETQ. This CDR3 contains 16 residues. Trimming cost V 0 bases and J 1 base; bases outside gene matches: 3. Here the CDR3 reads CASSLVGQGTQETQYF. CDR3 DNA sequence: TGCGCCAGCAGCTTGGTGGGACAGGGGACCCAAGAGACCCAGTACTTC.

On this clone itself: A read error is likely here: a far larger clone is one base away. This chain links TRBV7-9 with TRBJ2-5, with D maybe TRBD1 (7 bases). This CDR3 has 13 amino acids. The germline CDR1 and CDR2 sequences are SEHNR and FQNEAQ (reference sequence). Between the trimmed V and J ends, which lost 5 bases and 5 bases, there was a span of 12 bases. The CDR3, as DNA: TGTGCCAGCAGCCCAGGGGGGCAGGAGACCCAGTACTTC. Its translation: CASSPGGQETQYF.

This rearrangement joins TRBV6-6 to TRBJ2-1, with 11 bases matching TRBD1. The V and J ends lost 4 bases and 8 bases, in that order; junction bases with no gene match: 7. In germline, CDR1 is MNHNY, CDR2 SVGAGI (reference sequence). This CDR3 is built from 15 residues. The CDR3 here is CASSSGTGGYDEQFF. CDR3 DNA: TGTGCCAGCAGTTCCGGGACAGGGGGGTACGATGAGCAGTTCTTC.

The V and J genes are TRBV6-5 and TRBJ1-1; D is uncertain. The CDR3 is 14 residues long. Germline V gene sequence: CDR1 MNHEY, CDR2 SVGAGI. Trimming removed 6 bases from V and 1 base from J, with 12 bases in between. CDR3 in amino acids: CASSRQPGNTEAFF. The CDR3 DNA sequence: TGTGCCAGCAGCCGGCAGCCGGGGAACACTGAAGCTTTCTTT.

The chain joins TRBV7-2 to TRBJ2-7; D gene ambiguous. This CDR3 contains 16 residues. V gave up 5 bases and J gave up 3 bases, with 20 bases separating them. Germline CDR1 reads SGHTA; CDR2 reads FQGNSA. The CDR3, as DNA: TGTGCCAGCAGCCACTCCCCCGCCCTACCCCTCTACGAGCAGTACTTC. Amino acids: CASSHSPALPLYEQYF.

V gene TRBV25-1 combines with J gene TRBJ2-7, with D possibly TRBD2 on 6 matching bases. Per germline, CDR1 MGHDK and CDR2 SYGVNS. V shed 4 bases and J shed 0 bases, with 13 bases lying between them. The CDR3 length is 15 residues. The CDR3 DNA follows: TGTGCCAGCAGTGCCCCCGGGAGCCTCTCCTACGAGCAGTACTTC. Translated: CASSAPGSLSYEQYF.

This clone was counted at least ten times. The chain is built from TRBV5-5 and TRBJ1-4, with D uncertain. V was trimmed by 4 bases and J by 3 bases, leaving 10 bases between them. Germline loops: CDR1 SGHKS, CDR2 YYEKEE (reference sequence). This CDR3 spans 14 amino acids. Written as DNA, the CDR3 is TGTGCCAGCAGCCCTCCGGGCTCTAATGAAAAACTGTTTTTT. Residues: CASSPPGSNEKLFF.

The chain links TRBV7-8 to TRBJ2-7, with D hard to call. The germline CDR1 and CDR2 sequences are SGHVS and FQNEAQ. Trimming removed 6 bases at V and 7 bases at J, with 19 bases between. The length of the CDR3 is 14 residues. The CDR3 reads CASSFRPPEREQYF. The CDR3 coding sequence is TGTGCCAGCAGTTTTAGACCCCCGGAGAGGGAGCAGTACTTC.

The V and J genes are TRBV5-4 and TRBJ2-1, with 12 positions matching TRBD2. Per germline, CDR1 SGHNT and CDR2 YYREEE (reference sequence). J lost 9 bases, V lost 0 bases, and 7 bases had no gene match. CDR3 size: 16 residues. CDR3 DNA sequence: TGTGCCAGCAGCTTGGGGCTAGCGGGAGGGCCGGGTGAGCAGTTCTTC. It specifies CASSLGLAGGPGEQFF.

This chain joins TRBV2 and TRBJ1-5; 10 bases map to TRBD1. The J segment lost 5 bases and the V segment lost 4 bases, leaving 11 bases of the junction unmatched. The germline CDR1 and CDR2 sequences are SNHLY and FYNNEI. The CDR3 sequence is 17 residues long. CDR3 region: CASSAVGTGAEDQPQHF. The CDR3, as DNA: TGTGCCAGCAGTGCCGTCGGGACAGGGGCGGAGGATCAGCCCCAGCATTTT.

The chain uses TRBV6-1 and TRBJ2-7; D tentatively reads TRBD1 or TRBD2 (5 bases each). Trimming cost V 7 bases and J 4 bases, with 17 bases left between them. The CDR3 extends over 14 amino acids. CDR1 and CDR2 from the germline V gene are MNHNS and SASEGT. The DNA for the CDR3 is TGTGCCAGCAAGTCCCACGGGGCGTCATACGAGCAGTACTTC. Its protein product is CASKSHGASYEQYF.

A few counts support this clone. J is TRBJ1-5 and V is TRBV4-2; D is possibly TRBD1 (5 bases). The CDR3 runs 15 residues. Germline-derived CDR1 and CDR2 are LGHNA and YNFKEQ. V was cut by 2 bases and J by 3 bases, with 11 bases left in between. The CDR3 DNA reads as TGTGCCAGCAGCCAACAGGGTGGGTCCAATCAGCCCCAGCATTTT. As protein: CASSQQGGSNQPQHF.